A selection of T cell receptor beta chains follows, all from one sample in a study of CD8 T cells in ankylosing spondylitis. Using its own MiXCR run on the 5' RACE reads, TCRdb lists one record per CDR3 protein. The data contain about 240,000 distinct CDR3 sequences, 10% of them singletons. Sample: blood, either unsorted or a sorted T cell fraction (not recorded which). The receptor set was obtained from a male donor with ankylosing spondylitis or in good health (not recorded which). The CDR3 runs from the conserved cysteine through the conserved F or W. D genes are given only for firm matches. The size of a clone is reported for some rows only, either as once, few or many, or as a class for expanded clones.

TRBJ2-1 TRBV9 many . TGTGCCAGCACCCCCCAGGGAGGTCCTTACTACAATGAGCAGTTCTTC CASTPQGGPYYNEQFF
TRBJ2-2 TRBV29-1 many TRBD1 TGCAGCGGCGGACAGGGACGAACCGGGGAGCTGTTTTTT CSGGQGRTGELFF
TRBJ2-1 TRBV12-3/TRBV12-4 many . TGTGCCAGCAGTTTAGGGGGGAATGAGCAGTTCTTC CASSLGGNEQFF
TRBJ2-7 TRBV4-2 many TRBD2 TGTGCCAGCAGCCAAGGACCTAGCGGGAGGACAACTTCCTACGAGCAGTACTTC CASSQGPSGRTTSYEQYF
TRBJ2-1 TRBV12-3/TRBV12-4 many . TGTGCCACGAGCTCCTACAATGAGCAGTTCTTC CATSSYNEQFF
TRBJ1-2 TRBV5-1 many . TGCGCCAGCAGCCCCAGCGGATACTATGGCTACACCTTC CASSPSGYYGYTF
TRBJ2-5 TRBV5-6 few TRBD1 TGTGCCAGCAGCGTCAGAACAGGGGTCCAAGAGACCCAGTACTTC CASSVRTGVQETQYF
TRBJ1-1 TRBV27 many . TGTGCCAGCAGTTGGGAACAGTACACTGAAGCTTTCTTT CASSWEQYTEAFF
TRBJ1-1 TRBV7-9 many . TGTGCCAGCAGCTGGGACGTCGGCACTGAAGCTTTCTTT CASSWDVGTEAFF
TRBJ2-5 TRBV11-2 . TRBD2 TGTGCCAGCAGCTTAGGTGGGACTAGCGGGGAGACCCAGTACTTC CASSLGGTSGETQYF
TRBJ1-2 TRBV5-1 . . TGCGCCAGCAGCTTGGCCCGGGAGACTGCCTGGGATAACACCTTC CASSLARETAWDNTF
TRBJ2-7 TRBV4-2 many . TGTGCCAGCAGCCAAGATTCTACCGGAACCTACGAGCAGTACTTC CASSQDSTGTYEQYF
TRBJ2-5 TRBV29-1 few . TGCAGCGTGGGAGCGGTGCCCCAAGAGACCCAGTACTTC CSVGAVPQETQYF
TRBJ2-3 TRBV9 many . TGTGCCAGCAGCCTACGTGCAGATACGCAGTATTTT CASSLRADTQYF
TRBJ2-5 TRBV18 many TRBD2 TGTGCCAGCTCACGCGGACTAGGCCAAGAGACCCAGTACTTC CASSRGLGQETQYF
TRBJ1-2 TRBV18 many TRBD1 TGTGCCAGCTCTCAAGAGACAGGGGCGCGGAACTATGGCTACACCTTC CASSQETGARNYGYTF
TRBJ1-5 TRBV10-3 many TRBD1 TGTGCCACTCGACAGGGAGAGAATCAGCCCCAGCATTTT CATRQGENQPQHF
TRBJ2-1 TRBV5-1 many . TGCGCCAGCAGCTTCGACAGCTCCTACAATGAGCAGTTCTTC CASSFDSSYNEQFF
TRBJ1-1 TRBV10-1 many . TGCGCCAGCAGTATGGACAGTACGAACACTGAAGCTTTCTTT CASSMDSTNTEAFF
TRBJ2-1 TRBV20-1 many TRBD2 TGCAGTGCAAGATACGGACTAGTTTTTGAGCAGTTCTTC CSARYGLVFEQFF
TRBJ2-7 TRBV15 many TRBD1 TGTGCCACCAGCAGAGAAACGACAGGGGGTTCCTACGAGCAGTACTTC CATSRETTGGSYEQYF
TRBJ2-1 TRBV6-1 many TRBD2 TGTGCCAGTAAGCCGGGGGGAAACCTAAATGAGCAGTTCTTC CASKPGGNLNEQFF
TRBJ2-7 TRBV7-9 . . TGTGCCAGCAGCTCAGATCGCCGGGGCCGGACCTACGAGCAGTACTTC CASSSDRRGRTYEQYF
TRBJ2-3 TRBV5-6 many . TGTGCCAGCAGCTTGCCCAGGGGGGCAGATACGCAGTATTTT CASSLPRGADTQYF
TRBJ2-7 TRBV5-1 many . TGCGCCAGCAGCTTACTAGGTGATTACGACGAGCAGTACTTC CASSLLGDYDEQYF
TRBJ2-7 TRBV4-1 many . TGCGCCAGCAGCCAAACCGCCCGGGAGTTGGTAGAATCTCACCTCTTC CASSQTARELVESHLF
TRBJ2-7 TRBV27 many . TGTGCCAGCAGAGTAACGTGGAGGGGAGCATACGAGCAGTACTTC CASRVTWRGAYEQYF
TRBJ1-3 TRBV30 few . TGTGCCTGGAGTGAGTTAAGCTCTGGAAACACCATATATTTT CAWSELSSGNTIYF
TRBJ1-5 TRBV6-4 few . TGTGCCAGCAGTGACGGGGACACTAATCAGCCCCAGCATTTT CASSDGDTNQPQHF
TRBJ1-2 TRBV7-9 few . TGTGCCAGCAGCAAAAACAGGGATTCTGGAGGCTACACCTTC CASSKNRDSGGYTF
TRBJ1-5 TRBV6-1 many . TGTGCCTCTTGCCGGGACACATTACCTCAGCCCCAGCATTTT CASCRDTLPQPQHF
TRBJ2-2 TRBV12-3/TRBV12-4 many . TGTGCCAGCTCTGCCACAGGGAGCACCGGGGAGCTGTTTTTT CASSATGSTGELFF
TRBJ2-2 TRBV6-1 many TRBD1 TGTGCCAGCAGGGATCCCCTGACAGGGGCGGCCGGGGAGCTGTTTTTT CASRDPLTGAAGELFF
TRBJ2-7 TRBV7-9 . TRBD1 TGTGCCAGCACCATGACAGGGTTCGACGAGCAGTACTTC CASTMTGFDEQYF
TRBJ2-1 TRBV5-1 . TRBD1 TGCGCCAGCAGCTTACAGGGGACCAGCTCCTACAATGAGCAGTTCTTC CASSLQGTSSYNEQFF
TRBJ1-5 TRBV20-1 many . TGCAGTGCTGGACGGAGCAATCAGCCCCAGCATTTT CSAGRSNQPQHF
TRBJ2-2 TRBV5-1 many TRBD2 TGCGCCAGCAGCTTGGCTGGTAGCGGGGGCACCGGGGAGCTGTTTTTT CASSLAGSGGTGELFF
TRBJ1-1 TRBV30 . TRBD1 TGTGCCTGGAGTGGACAGGGGGGCCGAGGAGCTTTCTTT CAWSGQGGRGAFF
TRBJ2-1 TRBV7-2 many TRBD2 TGTGCCAGCAGCCTCCGCCTAGCGGGTGCCAGCGATGAGCAGTTCTTC CASSLRLAGASDEQFF
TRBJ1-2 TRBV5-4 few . TGTGCCAGCAGCTTAAACTCAAGGGGGGGCCAAGGCTACACCTTC CASSLNSRGGQGYTF
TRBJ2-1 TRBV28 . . TGTGCCATGGGCCCCGGGCATAGCTCCTACAATGAGCAGTTCTTC CAMGPGHSSYNEQFF
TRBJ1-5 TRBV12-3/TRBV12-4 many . TGTGCCAGCAGTTTGGGACTCCTAGGGGATCAGCCCCAGCATTTT CASSLGLLGDQPQHF
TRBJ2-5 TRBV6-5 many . TGTGCCAGCAGTTACTCTCCAGTTCAAGAGACCCAGTACTTC CASSYSPVQETQYF
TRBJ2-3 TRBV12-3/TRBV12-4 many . TGTGCCAGCAGTTTCCCCGCCGAAGGTATTAGCACAGATACGCAGTATTTT CASSFPAEGISTDTQYF
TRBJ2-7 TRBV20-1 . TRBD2 TGCAGTGCAACCGGGACTAGCGGGGGGCGTCCCTACGAGCAGTACTTC CSATGTSGGRPYEQYF
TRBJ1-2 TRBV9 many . TGTGCCAGCAGCGTGTCACTTGGGGAGGATGGGAACTATGGCTACACCTTC CASSVSLGEDGNYGYTF
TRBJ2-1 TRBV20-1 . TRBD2 TGCAGTGCTAGAAAGCGGGGGACTAAATACAATGAGCAGTTCTTC CSARKRGTKYNEQFF
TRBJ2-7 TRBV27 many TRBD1 TGTGCCAGCACCCCAGGACAGGGTCCCGAGCAGTACTTC CASTPGQGPEQYF
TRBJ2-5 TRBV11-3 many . TGTGCCAGCAGCTTCACCTATGGGGACCAAGAGACCCAGTACTTC CASSFTYGDQETQYF
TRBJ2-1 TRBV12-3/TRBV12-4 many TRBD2 TGTGCCAGCAGTTCAACGTGGGAAGGTGGCGGGAGAGGCAATGAGCAGTTCTTC CASSSTWEGGGRGNEQFF
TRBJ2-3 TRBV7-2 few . TGTGCCAGCAGCTTAGGTTTCGGGGCCCCCACAGATACGCAGTATTTT CASSLGFGAPTDTQYF
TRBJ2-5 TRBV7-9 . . TGTGCCAGCAGCGCCGTACAGCCTCCAGAGACCCAGTACTTC CASSAVQPPETQYF
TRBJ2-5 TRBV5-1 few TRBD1 TGCGCCAGCAGCGGAGGGACAGGTGGATATGAGACCCAGTACTTC CASSGGTGGYETQYF
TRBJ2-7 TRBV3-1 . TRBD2 TGTGCCAGCAGCCAATGGACTAGCGGGAGACCCTACGAGCAGTACTTC CASSQWTSGRPYEQYF
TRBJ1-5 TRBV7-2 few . TGTGCCAGCAGCGAGCGGGGGGGACAGCCCCAGCATTTT CASSERGGQPQHF
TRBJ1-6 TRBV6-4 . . TGTGCCAGCAGAGACTCGAACTCCCAGTATGCGTCCTATAATTCACCCCTCCACTTT CASRDSNSQYASYNSPLHF
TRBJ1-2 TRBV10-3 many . TGTGCCATCAGGCCCCGGGACGGAAACTATGGCTACACCTTC CAIRPRDGNYGYTF
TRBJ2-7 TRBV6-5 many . TGTGCCAGCAGTTACTCTATGGGGGGTGCCTACGAGCAGTACTTC CASSYSMGGAYEQYF
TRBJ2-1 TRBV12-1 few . TGTGCCAGCAGCTTTACTTCTAGCGGTCCTACCTACAATGAGCAGTTCTTC CASSFTSSGPTYNEQFF